This T cell receptor beta chain was recorded in a study of shared clonotypes between healthy human individuals. Assay execution took place at the deep level. Sorted-subset replicate PCR reactions contained approximately 190 ng DNA, corresponding to roughly 29,000 T cell genomes. The repertoire was sequenced with immunoSEQ multiplex PCR; TCRdb's copy has only in-frame clones and lacks some. This sample has some 2.4 million clones, with 93% found just once. Comment on this clone: Its antigen is undetermined.

Study outcomes and limitations: Sharing of clonotypes among donors was expected to vary with sequencing depth.

The ends were cut back, 4 bases at V and 6 bases at J, with 19 bases in the middle. There are 14 residues in the CDR3. From germline, CDR1 is GTSNPN and CDR2 SVGIG (reference sequence). The sample comprised naive CD4+ T cells from PBMCs. Subset of the sample: CD45RA+ positively selected. This chain connects TRBV30 to TRBJ2-7, with D possibly TRBD1 on 6 matching bases. The TCR originated in a man aged 18 to 35 in good health. Some clones in this sample may be carry-over from other donors' samples. CDR3 coding DNA: TGTGCCTGGACAGGGGAAACCGTTCTCAGCGAGCAGTACTTC. It translates to CAWTGETVLSEQYF.